This entry describes one T cell receptor beta chain. Original methodology: Quantification of nucleated cells was approximated via reference gene primer amplification. TCRdb's copy holds only in-frame clones and misses some; the assay was immunoSEQ multiplex PCR. V and J calls and clone size are as listed in that table; D and trimming were resolved from the DNA. The sample includes more than 300,000 clones, more than 75% of them seen just once. The study counted Cohort 3 donors as recovered given two negative PCRs, clearance, or symptom resolution. Germline V lookup: CDR1 SQVTM, CDR2 ANQGSEA. The CDR3 is 15 residues long. The V and J ends lost 7 bases and 3 bases, in that order; junction bases with no gene match: 13. The sample comes from a study of blood T cell repertoires in COVID-19.

The sample taken for sequencing was PBMCs or T cells enriched from blood (not recorded which). The chain is built from TRBV29-1 and TRBJ1-1; 8 bases are shared with TRBD1. The source is a woman between 18 and 29 years old who had recovered from COVID-19. The CDR3 protein is CSANNRGVWDTEAFF. CDR3 coding DNA: TGCAGCGCGAATAACAGGGGGGTTTGGGACACTGAAGCTTTCTTT. Full variable domain (outside the CDR3, taken from reference TRBV29-1 and TRBJ1-1): SAVISQKPSRDICQRGTSLTIQCQVDSQVTMMFWYRQQPGQSLTLIATANQGSEATYESGFVIDKFPISRPNLTFSTLTVSNMSPEDSSIYLCSANNRGVWDTEAFFGQGTRLTVV.